This T cell receptor (beta chain) was sequenced for a study of cytomegalovirus exposure and HLA in healthy donors (dated by TCRdb to the late 2010s). In terms of the full investigation: An earlier analysis of several hundred of the donors reported roughly 270 Gb of sequence data and around 110 million unique TCR beta sequences from some 180 million T cells. An earlier analysis of 587 of the donors applied high-throughput TCR beta sequencing to assess whether each TCR beta V gene segment acted as functional or pseudogenic. Both class I and class II loci were covered by HLA typing, at four-digit resolution. Along with the approximately 700-subject first cohort, a separate validation cohort of over a hundred different subjects was used. Every repertoire in the discovery cohort had been generated on one and the same sequencing platform. Across approximately 400 genotyped donors of the cohort, an average of approximately 240,000 unique TCR beta nucleotide sequences per donor were sequenced, and roughly 17% of those sequences were non-productive. Rather than drawing on any new phenotypic data, the later analysis identified candidate immune exposures from TCR beta sequences and the way those sequences occurred across donors. Donor age, sex, ethnicity and CMV serostatus were collected together with the repertoire data. The number of typed donors differed by locus: 629-630 for A, B, C, DRB1 and DQB1; approximately 520 for DQA1; some 590 for DPA1; and some 450 for DPB1. To predict cytomegalovirus infection status, the study brought together high-throughput TCR immunosequencing, statistical association of individual TCRs with disease status, and machine learning. In a later analysis, previously published TCR beta repertoires from 666 donors were re-analyzed and high-resolution HLA genotyping was added so that TCR occurrence patterns could be studied. Because of strong linkage in the cohort, five DR-DQ haplotypes were treated as single units for association and clustering. Of the 300 to 450 genotyped donors, approximately 83% fell in the genetic ancestry cluster associated with self-reported Caucasian donors. Using immunosequencing, the study profiled T cell repertoires from fewer than 700 subjects and related those repertoires to cytomegalovirus serostatus. The study was designed to test whether signatures of past pathogen exposure could be identified by cataloging public T cell receptors. An early release that covered around 590 HLA-typed donors contained 300 to 350 gigabases of sequencing data and 80 million or so unique TCR sequences. Genome-wide SNP genotypes for about 65% of the 666 donors were used in a later genetic analysis, which treated that subset as a discovery cohort. The study at large found these results: The only immune exposure information available for the cohort was CMV serostatus. Strong co-occurrence of HLA alleles, especially DR and DQ, made assigning TCR associations to individual alleles difficult. An association between a missense DCLRE1C variant and V-gene and J-gene trimming of TCR beta chains was found in a later genetic analysis and replicated in an independent cohort. In vitro tests confirmed that a few of the cytomegalovirus-associated TCR beta chains recognize cytomegalovirus antigens. Compared with equally common non-associated chains, HLA-associated TCR beta chains in a later analysis were more clonally expanded and had lower generation probabilities. Linkage disequilibrium might explain the correlated functional status among segregating V segments, but an unknown experimental factor could not be excluded. This cohort had only TCR beta chains sequenced, and the lack of alpha or paired-chain data limited which features could be detected. Sequencing depth was assumed to be roughly uniform across donors in the presence/absence analyses, though that assumption may not hold. The classifier was reported to diagnose cytomegalovirus status with high specificity and sensitivity in both the original and validation cohorts. Broadly in line with IMGT annotations, most TCR beta V segments showed up in productive rearrangements about 87% or about 30% of the time in an earlier analysis of approximately 600 of the donors. In a later genetic analysis, fewer N-insertions in productive TCRs were reported among donors in an Asian-associated ancestry cluster than the 666-donor mean. A further reported finding was that TCR beta sequences accurately predicted the HLA-A and HLA-B alleles for most subjects in the first cohort. The study listed approximately 160 TCR beta chains as associated with cytomegalovirus. A later analysis associated some 17,000 TCR beta sequences with specific HLA alleles at a false discovery rate of 0.05. A later analysis found that TCR association rates varied across HLA loci, with DRB1 alleles showing the most associated TCRs and HLA-C alleles the fewest. Several of the top co-occurrence clusters appeared to be linked to parvovirus B19, influenza, CMV and Epstein-Barr virus, according to a later analysis. A group of highly shared sequence variants was considered likely to be a technical artifact of the sequencing pipeline. Most TCR sequences were seen in very few donors, while some public TCRs were found in many individuals. Because HLA typing was unavailable for some donors at each locus, only the typed subset was used in association tests. Some IMGT-functional V segments, including TRBV6-2 and TRBV6-3, could not be told apart with the 87-base-pair reads, so those segments were excluded. The authors suggested that the approach could potentially be generalized to other disease states and immunological phenotypes. The earlier analysis of around 600 of the donors excluded 15 to 20 rarely observed V segments, including chromosome 9 orphons, because counts were too low. Most CMV-associated TCR beta chains appeared to be HLA-restricted in a later analysis, and the HLA associations seemed to be driven largely by CMV exposure.

The cohort consisted of 600 to 750 healthy bone marrow donors. At the time of sampling, every cohort member was nominally healthy, though immune exposures that went unrecorded were likely present. The donor was CMV seropositive and was included in the group of some 290 seropositive cohort members. A peripheral blood sample was collected from each donor, and TCR beta sequencing was performed on peripheral blood mononuclear cells. The Qiagen DNeasy Blood Extraction Kit was used to extract genomic DNA from the blood cell samples. Trimming costs V 0 bases and J 1 base, and their ends lie 6 bases apart. The cysteine opens and the phenylalanine closes a CDR3 of 14 amino acids. Only the CDR3 region is kept as DNA, spanning 42 bases read in frame from base 1. The germline V gene yields KGHSH for CDR1 and LQKENI for CDR2. As concerns this clone: Its antigen is still unknown. Base qualities are not recorded, but no much larger clone differs from it by a single base.

Receptor libraries were prepared by the immunoSEQ multiplex PCR assay. A mixture of 60 forward primers for TCR Vbeta segments and 13 reverse primers for TCR Jbeta segments was used in the multiplex PCR. A multiplex PCR assay on genomic DNA amplified the CDR3 region of rearranged TCR beta genes. The amplified TCR beta libraries were sequenced on the Illumina HiSeq System as 87-base-pair reads. The published analysis was carried out like this. In a later analysis, approximately 74 million unique TCR beta chains were counted across the 500 to 850 repertoires, and roughly 11 million of these chains were shared by at least two donors. Raw reads were error-corrected and collapsed into unique sequences with a nearest-neighbor algorithm that merged closely related sequences to remove PCR and sequencing errors. Alignment of CDR3 sequences to IMGT reference sequences was used to assign V, D and J gene segments. Each retained sequence needed at least a six-nucleotide match to both a V gene segment and a J gene segment. A rearrangement counted as productive if the CDR3 had no stop codons and remained in frame with V and J, and every other rearrangement counted as non-productive. CDR3 was defined by IMGT convention, running from the second conserved V-encoded cysteine to the conserved J-encoded phenylalanine. In an earlier analysis of some 550 of the donors, sequences lacking an unambiguous match to a single V gene segment were excluded. An earlier analysis of 500 to 600 of the donors classified V segments as functional when productive rearrangements were above 56.7% and as segregating when the standard deviation between donors was above 5%. A statistical classification framework was built to diagnose cytomegalovirus status from the catalog of TCR beta chain sequences. V and J gene assignment, in a later analysis, came from comparing TCR nucleotide sequences with IMGT/GENE-DB human TR gene sequences. Using the TCRdist pipeline, a later analysis assigned CDR3 sequences along with most-parsimonious VDJ recombination scenarios. In a later analysis, every TCR beta chain was defined by the combination of its CDR3 amino acid sequence and its V-gene family, and reads without a unique V-gene family were dropped. In a later analysis, fewer than 600 highly shared, low-generation-probability nucleotide sequences were removed to address suspected cross-contamination and a sequencing artifact. A later analysis calculated a clonal expansion index for each public chain from normalized within-repertoire ranks of inferred template counts. Generation probabilities in a later analysis came from a VDJ recombination model fitted to out-of-frame rearrangements, and those results were checked against IGoR. A later analysis scored TCR-TCR, TCR-HLA and TCR-CMV co-occurrence with hypergeometric tests, applying a repertoire-size bias correction to TCR pairs. False discovery rates were estimated in a later analysis by permuting HLA or CMV assignments 20 times. A later analysis grouped co-occurring TCRs with DBSCAN, adding TCRdist sequence similarity when clustering within HLA-allele-positive subsets. For co-occurrence clustering, repertoires with fewer than 30,000 or more than 120,000 public chains were excluded, along with five or six repertoires with anomalous nucleotide sharing. Held by TCRdb, this immuneACCESS table contains in-frame sequences only and omits some clones. Under half of the omission traces to an unresolved V gene where checked; the cause of the rest is unknown. That table is the source of V, J and clone size, and D and trimming were worked out from the DNA. Here the sample has 95,000 to 110,000 clones; 79% occur a single time. Roughly 3.9% of the sample rests with the top ten.

The sample was PBMCs. This sequence originates from a man aged 50 to 59 in good health and CMV-seropositive. The rearranged chain carries TRBV18 and TRBJ1-1, and possibly TRBD1, on 5 matching bases. In nucleotide form, the sequence is TGTGCCAGCTCACCACCCACAGGGAACACTGAAGCTTTCTTT. It encodes CASSPPTGNTEAFF.